The clone carrying this T cell receptor (beta chain) was observed a single time. The data belong to a study of PD-L1 blockade in urothelial cancer. Overall study: At 3 weeks (second dose) and 6 weeks after starting treatment, blood was analyzed. Blood samples had a median of 141,255 T cells.

The CDR3 length is 15 residues. V was pared by 4 bases and J by 10 bases, with 23 bases between. Germline assignment: CDR1 SGDLS and CDR2 YYNGEE. The assay was immunoSEQ multiplex PCR, and TCRdb's table has in-frame clones only and misses some. Among about 70,000 clones, approximately 81% were seen once, and the ten largest hold 4.5% to 5.5%. The origin of this receptor is a man aged 65 to 85 with urothelial cancer. The sequencing used PBMCs, collected around atezolizumab (anti-PD-L1) treatment. The J gene is TRBJ1-1, the V gene TRBV9; D is perhaps TRBD1 (6 bases). CDR3 coding DNA: TGTGCCAGCAGCTTAGGACCAACAGGGTCCGAGGGAGCTTTCTTT. Amino acid sequence: CASSLGPTGSEGAFF.